This T cell receptor beta chain was sequenced for a study of blood T cell repertoires in COVID-19. Across the whole study: Collection of acute and convalescent COVID-19 samples took place in the United States, Italy and Spain.

Clones were sequenced by immunoSEQ multiplex PCR, and TCRdb holds only the in-frame ones, with some missing. The sample consists of some 150,000 clones, 65% to 90% of them appearing once. The CDR3 spans 15 residues. V was clipped by 0 bases and J by 4 bases, with 13 bases between them. Germline V gene sequence: CDR1 SGHRS, CDR2 YFSETQ. One Seattle source followed patients from active infection through their disease course. The sequencing sample was made of peripheral blood. This clonotype was obtained from a woman in her sixties or seventies with COVID-19, enrolled during active disease. The chain combines TRBV5-1 with TRBJ1-1; D ambiguous. CDR3: CASSLGGFVGTEAFF. The CDR3 DNA follows: TGCGCCAGCAGCTTGGGAGGTTTTGTGGGCACTGAAGCTTTCTTT.